In its sample, the clone carrying this TCR beta chain was seen many times. Antigen specificity is unknown. TCRdb redid the calling of the RACE reads with MiXCR, one entry per CDR3 protein. The table lists approximately 84,000 distinct CDR3 sequences, around a tenth of them singletons, with 1.6% in the top ten. The sample originates from a study of human T cells and chemical hapten exposure. Across the whole study: Weekly diphenylcyclopropenone doses were given to patients' scalps across the approximately 26-week study. Application of 0.01% DPC to the upper back was done by patch test, with a reading at 6 days.

General observations from the study: Controls had significantly fewer large CDR3 similarity clusters than were formed by expanded TCRs. Expanded TCR counts at PT1 were positively correlated with the patch test score.

Trimming cost V 3 bases and J 1 base, with 16 bases left between them. Germline CDR1 is MGHRA and CDR2 is YSYEKL. This CDR3 is 16 amino acids long. Documented time point: patch test 2, 6 weeks after DPC sensitization. As for treatment: therapeutic diphenylcyclopropenone sensitization with weekly scalp DPC. This clonotype was sampled from a man younger than 30 with alopecia areata. Some clones in this sample may be carry-over from other donors' samples. This chain joins TRBV4-1 and TRBJ2-7; D is uncertain. The specimen was whole blood, collected in connection with sensitization to the hapten diphenylcyclopropenone (DPC). The CDR3 DNA follows: TGCGCCAGCAGCCAGTCCGACCTGATTCAATCCTACGAGCAGTACTTC. This sequence encodes CASSQSDLIQSYEQYF.